Listed below are T cell receptor beta chains from one sample, sequenced in a study of cytomegalovirus exposure and HLA in healthy donors. TCRdb's table, derived via immunoSEQ multiplex PCR, lists solely in-frame clones and lacks some. This sample has some 200,000 clones, with 65% to 85% found just once. Sequenced material: PBMCs. The receptors derive from a female donor in good health and CMV-seronegative. The CDR3 runs from the conserved cysteine through the conserved F or W. A D gene is named only where the DNA matches it firmly. Not every row has a clone size; where given, it reads once, few, many or a size class.

v_call	clone_size	j_call	d_call	cdr3_aa	cdr3_nt
TRBV29-1	NA	TRBJ2-7	TRBD1	CSGQRGQGYEQYF	TGCAGCGGCCAAAGGGGACAGGGATACGAGCAGTACTTC
TRBV6-1	NA	TRBJ1-1	NA	CASSADRNTEAFF	TGTGCCAGCAGCGCCGACAGGAACACTGAAGCTTTCTTT
TRBV28	NA	TRBJ2-5	NA	CASSFRVPETQYF	TGTGCCAGCAGTTTTCGGGTTCCAGAGACCCAGTACTTC
TRBV11-2	NA	TRBJ2-5	TRBD1	CASSGHGDRRRETQYF	TGTGCCAGCAGCGGCCACGGGGACAGGAGGCGAGAGACCCAGTACTTC
TRBV19	NA	TRBJ2-5	NA	CASSLTHQETQYF	TGTGCCAGTAGTTTAACACACCAAGAGACCCAGTACTTC
TRBV4-1	medium-sized	TRBJ1-5	TRBD1	CASSQTIQGNQPQHF	TGCGCCAGCAGCCAGACCATACAGGGGAATCAGCCCCAGCATTTT
TRBV19	few	TRBJ1-4	NA	CASSTGLSNEKLFF	TGTGCCAGTAGTACAGGGTTGTCTAATGAAAAACTGTTTTTT
TRBV19	once	TRBJ2-1	TRBD2	CASSIGLAGAPNSYNEQFF	TGTGCCAGTAGTATAGGGCTAGCGGGGGCCCCGAACTCCTACAATGAGCAGTTCTTC
TRBV10-3	NA	TRBJ1-5	NA	CAISEEAEYQPQHF	TGTGCCATCAGTGAGGAGGCAGAATATCAGCCCCAGCATTTT
TRBV7-3	NA	TRBJ1-1	NA	CASSLQGNTEAFF	TGTGCCAGCAGCTTACAGGGGAACACTGAAGCTTTCTTT
TRBV28	NA	TRBJ2-5	TRBD1	CASSSYTGGERETQYF	TGTGCCAGCAGTTCCTATACAGGGGGCGAGAGGGAGACCCAGTACTTC
TRBV9	NA	TRBJ2-1	TRBD1	CASSTTTGYDNEQFF	TGTGCCAGCAGCACGACGACAGGGTACGACAATGAGCAGTTCTTC
TRBV6-5	NA	TRBJ1-1	NA	CASKAVRNTEAFF	TGTGCCAGCAAAGCGGTTAGGAACACTGAAGCTTTCTTT
TRBV6-1	NA	TRBJ1-6	NA	CASSAYRSTDSPLHF	TGTGCCAGCAGCGCCTACAGGTCGACGGATTCACCCCTCCACTTT
TRBV10-3	NA	TRBJ2-1	TRBD2	CAIRETSGSKEQFF	TGTGCCATCAGGGAGACTAGCGGGAGTAAGGAGCAGTTCTTC
TRBV2	once	TRBJ2-1	NA	CASSAHFDGVQFF	TGTGCCAGCAGTGCCCACTTCGACGGAGTGCAGTTCTTC
TRBV6-5	NA	TRBJ1-1	NA	CASSYSQGSTEAFF	TGTGCCAGCAGTTACTCCCAGGGGAGCACTGAAGCTTTCTTT
TRBV5-1	NA	TRBJ2-4	TRBD1	CASSLVYRGSAKNIQYF	TGCGCCAGCAGCTTGGTCTACAGGGGGAGTGCCAAAAACATTCAGTACTTC
TRBV27	NA	TRBJ1-4	NA	CASSLLARGEKLFF	TGTGCCAGCAGTTTATTAGCCCGGGGTGAAAAACTGTTTTTT
TRBV28	NA	TRBJ2-2	TRBD1	CASSLGTGGPGELFF	TGTGCCAGCAGTTTAGGTACAGGGGGTCCCGGGGAGCTGTTTTTT
TRBV5-1	NA	TRBJ2-7	TRBD2	CASTREWGGPYEQYF	TGCGCCAGTACCCGGGAGTGGGGGGGACCCTACGAGCAGTACTTC
TRBV29-1	NA	TRBJ1-2	NA	CSVRENGYTF	TGCAGCGTTCGAGAAAATGGCTACACCTTC
TRBV5-1	NA	TRBJ2-3	TRBD2	CASSPTAGGSHTQYF	TGCGCCAGCAGCCCCACAGCGGGAGGATCACACACGCAGTATTTT
TRBV6-1	NA	TRBJ2-7	NA	CASSFRDSYEQYF	TGTGCCAGCAGTTTCAGGGACTCCTACGAGCAGTACTTC
TRBV6-6	NA	TRBJ2-5	NA	CASSYSGGLETQYF	TGTGCCAGCAGTTACTCCGGGGGTCTAGAGACCCAGTACTTC
TRBV4-1	once	TRBJ2-3	NA	CASSQGSFPDTQYF	TGCGCCAGCAGCCAAGGTAGTTTCCCAGATACGCAGTATTTT
TRBV10-3	few	TRBJ1-5	TRBD1	CAISDSDRGNQPQHF	TGTGCCATCAGTGACTCGGACAGGGGTAATCAGCCCCAGCATTTT
TRBV6-4	NA	TRBJ1-2	NA	CASPEPDGYTF	TGTGCCAGCCCTGAGCCGGATGGCTACACCTTC
TRBV9	NA	TRBJ1-2	TRBD1	CASSETGVYGYTF	TGTGCCAGCAGCGAAACAGGGGTCTATGGCTACACCTTC
TRBV19	NA	TRBJ2-6	TRBD1	CASSRGGQGKIYSGANVLTF	TGTGCCAGTAGTAGGGGGGGACAGGGTAAAATTTACTCTGGGGCCAACGTCCTGACTTTC
TRBV2	NA	TRBJ1-1	NA	CASSVHRENTEAFF	TGTGCCAGCAGTGTCCACAGGGAGAACACTGAAGCTTTCTTT
TRBV7-8	once	TRBJ2-1	NA	CASSSQQGRTHNEQFF	TGTGCCAGCAGCTCACAACAGGGAAGAACCCACAATGAGCAGTTCTTC
TRBV7-6	NA	TRBJ2-7	NA	CASSLAGPSYEQYF	TGTGCCAGCAGCTTGGCGGGGCCCTCCTACGAGCAGTACTTC
TRBV30	once	TRBJ1-5	NA	CAWGLRENQPQHF	TGTGCCTGGGGGCTCCGGGAGAATCAGCCCCAGCATTTT
TRBV15	NA	TRBJ2-1	TRBD2	CATSRATLGTKNNEQFF	TGTGCCACCAGCAGAGCTACCCTTGGGACTAAAAACAATGAGCAGTTCTTC
TRBV18	NA	TRBJ2-5	TRBD2	CASSPLAGEETQYF	TGTGCCAGCTCACCTCTAGCGGGTGAAGAGACCCAGTACTTC
TRBV9	NA	TRBJ2-1	NA	CASSAPADHNEQFF	TGTGCCAGCAGCGCCCCGGCGGATCACAATGAGCAGTTCTTC
TRBV7-8	few	TRBJ2-7	TRBD1	CASSQRTGGDEQYF	TGTGCCAGCAGTCAAAGGACAGGGGGCGACGAGCAGTACTTC
TRBV7-9	NA	TRBJ1-2	TRBD1	CASSLDRGVGYGYTF	TGTGCCAGCAGCTTAGACAGGGGAGTAGGGTATGGTTACACCTTC
TRBV7-9	NA	TRBJ1-6	NA	CASSGAAGYNSPLHF	TGTGCCAGCAGCGGAGCCGCAGGGTATAATTCACCCCTCCACTTT
TRBV6-1	NA	TRBJ1-2	TRBD1	CASSEDEGAGYGYTF	TGTGCCAGCAGTGAAGATGAGGGGGCGGGGTATGGCTACACCTTC
TRBV19	NA	TRBJ1-2	TRBD1	CASSSKPGQRGYGYTF	TGTGCCAGTAGTTCAAAACCGGGACAGCGAGGGTATGGCTACACCTTC
TRBV5-4	few	TRBJ2-5	TRBD2	CASSLGLAVQETQYF	TGTGCCAGCAGCTTGGGACTAGCGGTCCAAGAGACCCAGTACTTC
TRBV2	NA	TRBJ1-3	NA	CASSRDRLGGNTIYF	TGTGCCAGCAGCCGAGACAGGCTAGGTGGAAACACCATATATTTT
TRBV28	NA	TRBJ1-1	NA	CASSPWTENTEAFF	TGTGCCAGCAGTCCATGGACAGAGAACACTGAAGCTTTCTTT
TRBV30	NA	TRBJ1-2	NA	CAWVRGRDYGYTF	TGTGCCTGGGTAAGGGGCAGGGACTATGGCTACACCTTC
TRBV15	once	TRBJ2-2	NA	CATSRQRRGNTGELFF	TGTGCCACCAGCAGGCAACGGCGGGGGAACACCGGGGAGCTGTTTTTT
TRBV7-9	once	TRBJ2-1	NA	CASSSYGGPYNEQFF	TGTGCCAGCAGCTCTTACGGGGGGCCCTACAATGAGCAGTTCTTC